This paragraph reports one T cell receptor beta chain. What it recognizes is unknown. The data originate from a study of type 1 regulatory T cells. Study in general: T-allo10 is an in vitro-generated, Tr1-enriched CD4 T cell product specific for alloantigen.

TCRdb passed the reads through MiXCR, listing each CDR3 protein once. The table lists tens of thousands of distinct CDR3 sequences, over 50% of them singletons. Whole-study results and caveats: Compared with non-type 1 regulatory T cells, type 1 regulatory T cells showed a more restricted TCR repertoire.

V shed 5 bases and J 5 bases; nucleotides not matched to a gene: 11. Germline V CDR1 and CDR2: SEHNR, FQNEAQ (reference sequence). The CDR3 runs to 17 residues. The clonotype was recovered from a human donor in good health. Sequencing was done on a sample of cultured non-Tr1 T cells, either the whole culture or a sorted T cell fraction (not recorded which). The chain uses TRBV7-9 and TRBJ2-1; 11 nucleotides agree with TRBD2. CDR3 coding DNA: TGTGCCAGCAGCCCGAAACCGGGACTAGCGGCCCACAATGAGCAGTTCTTC. This gives the protein CASSPKPGLAAHNEQFF. Full variable domain (remainder filled in from reference TRBV7-9 and TRBJ2-1): DTGVSQNPRHKITKRGQNVTFRCDPISEHNRLYWYRQTLGQGPEFLTYFQNEAQLEKSRLLSDRFSAERPKGSFSTLEIQRTEQGDSAMYLCASSPKPGLAAHNEQFFGPGTRLTVL.